This passage covers 30 T cell receptor beta chains from one sample sequenced in a study of blood T cell repertoires in COVID-19. The repertoire was sequenced with immunoSEQ multiplex PCR; TCRdb's copy has only in-frame clones and lacks some. The data hold roughly 220,000 clones, with 86% observed a single time. Sequenced sample: PBMCs or T cells enriched from blood (not recorded which). The receptors were gathered from a woman between 40 and 55 years old with acute COVID-19.

The CDR3 spells CASRLAGLNTDTQYF. The CDR3 DNA reads TGTGCCAGCAGGCTAGCGGGCCTAAACACAGATACGCAGTATTTT. V and J are TRBV2 and TRBJ2-3; 8 bases are a match to TRBD2. V lost 6 bases, J lost 2 bases, and 7 bases stayed unmatched. The germline CDR1 and CDR2 sequences are SNHLY and FYNNEI. The CDR3 covers 15 residues. Variable domain in full (rest from reference TRBV2 and TRBJ2-3): EPEVTQTPSHQVTQMGQEVILRCVPISNHLYFYWYRQILGQKVEFLVSFYNNEISEKSEIFDDQFSVERPDGSNFTLKIRSTKLEDSAMYFCASRLAGLNTDTQYFGPGTRLTVL.

The chain recombines TRBV5-1 with TRBJ1-2; TRBD1 agrees at 7 bases. Germline V gene data show CDR1 as SGHRS and CDR2 as YFSETQ. CDR3 length: 14 amino acids. V was pared by 9 bases and J by 2 bases, with 10 bases of the junction left unmatched. The CDR3 nucleotides read TGCGCCACTCTATCCGGACAGGACAACTATGGCTACACCTTC. It is translated as CATLSGQDNYGYTF.

The gene calls are TRBV7-6 and TRBJ2-2; 12 nucleotides agree with TRBD2. This CDR3 contains 15 residues. Germline loops: CDR1 SGHVS, CDR2 FNYEAQ. Losses at the gene ends were 8 bases for V and 6 bases for J; bases not matched to a gene: 7. The chain's CDR3 is CASSPSGGAAGELFF. CDR3 coding DNA: TGTGCCAGCTCCCCTAGCGGGGGGGCAGCCGGGGAGCTGTTTTTT.

This sequence joins TRBV2 and TRBJ2-5; D is perhaps TRBD2 (6 bases). The V end was cut by 6 bases, the J end by 5 bases, with 16 bases between. The CDR3 spans 14 residues. Germline lookup yields CDR1 SNHLY and CDR2 FYNNEI. CDR3 region: CASRDRGLRETQYF. In nucleotides, the CDR3 is TGTGCCAGCAGAGACCGGGGACTTCGGGAGACCCAGTACTTC.

This chain joins TRBV5-5 and TRBJ1-1; possibly TRBD1 for D (5 bases). CDR1 and CDR2 (germline): SGHKS, YYEKEE (reference sequence). Trimming pared 4 bases from V and 10 bases from J, leaving 11 bases between. CDR3 length: 11 residues. The CDR3 DNA sequence: TGTGCCAGCAGCCTAGGAAGGGGAGCTTTCTTT. Translation: CASSLGRGAFF.

The genes are TRBV19 and TRBJ1-2, with 7 bases identical to TRBD1. This CDR3 region has 17 residues. Germline V gene sequence: CDR1 LNHDA, CDR2 SQIVND (reference sequence). Unmatched junction bases numbered 17, after V lost 8 bases and J lost 2 bases. Here the CDR3 reads CASAGGGRAPFNYGYTF. DNA for the CDR3: TGTGCCAGTGCTGGAGGGGGCCGAGCCCCTTTCAACTATGGCTACACCTTC.

This clone occurred a few times. The chain links TRBV12-5 to TRBJ1-1; D unresolved. V was clipped by 7 bases and J by 1 base, with 7 bases between them. The V gene's germline CDR1 is LGHNT and CDR2 FRNRAP. This CDR3 region has 12 residues. The CDR3 sequence is CASVEGNTEAFF. Here the CDR3 DNA reads TGTGCTAGTGTCGAGGGGAACACTGAAGCTTTCTTT.

This rearrangement joins TRBV29-1 to TRBJ2-1; 10 nucleotides line up with TRBD1. The CDR3 consists of 16 residues. With V trimmed by 5 bases and J by 4 bases, 11 bases remained unmatched. Germline loops: CDR1 SQVTM, CDR2 ANQGSEA. The CDR3 is CSVIPGQGPAYNEQFF. Written as DNA, the CDR3 is TGCAGCGTTATACCGGGACAGGGGCCCGCGTACAATGAGCAGTTCTTC.

The chain uses TRBV19 and TRBJ1-6; 9 bases align to TRBD1. Per the germline V gene, CDR1 is LNHDA and CDR2 is SQIVND (reference sequence). This CDR3 is 17 amino acids long. Trimming at V came to 5 bases and at J to 7 bases, leaving 12 bases not matched to a gene. The CDR3 spells CASSSKGQGLGNSPLHF. The CDR3 coding sequence is TGTGCCAGTAGTTCAAAGGGACAGGGATTGGGGAATTCACCCCTCCACTTT.

The chain combines TRBV5-1 with TRBJ2-1; possibly TRBD2 for D (6 bases). V lost 1 base, J lost 10 bases, and 18 bases lay in between. CDR3 size: 15 residues. Germline V gives CDR1 SGHRS, CDR2 YFSETQ. In nucleotides, the CDR3 is TGCGCCAGCAGCTTGACGCTTGGAGGGGCAGGAGAGCAGTTCTTC. This sequence encodes CASSLTLGGAGEQFF.

The rearrangement joins TRBV6-4 to TRBJ1-1; D possibly corresponds to TRBD1 (5 bases). Per germline, CDR1 MRHNA and CDR2 SNTAGT. V gave up 8 bases and J gave up 9 bases, with 13 bases separating them. The CDR3 runs 11 residues. CDR3 sequence (DNA): TGTGCCAGCCGGTCATCAGGGAAAGCTTTCTTT. This gives the protein CASRSSGKAFF.

This clone was detected only once. The chain has TRBV3-1 (or the pseudogene TRBV3-2) and TRBJ1-6; maybe TRBD1 (5 bases). CDR1 and CDR2 from the germline V gene are LGHDT and YNNKEL (reference sequence). This CDR3 spans 14 amino acids. V was trimmed by 1 base and J by 14 bases, leaving 15 bases between them. The CDR3 sequence: CASSQAVSGGTLHF. CDR3 DNA sequence: TGTGCCAGCAGCCAAGCTGTTTCGGGGGGGACCCTCCACTTT.

This clone was counted a single time. V and J are TRBV9 and TRBJ1-1; D unresolved. This CDR3 contains 14 residues. CDR1 and CDR2 from the germline V gene are SGDLS and YYNGEE. The germline V and J ends were trimmed by 0 bases and 1 base, with 7 bases remaining between them. Here the CDR3 reads CASSVDSQNTEAFF. The CDR3 nucleotides are TGTGCCAGCAGCGTAGACTCCCAGAACACTGAAGCTTTCTTT.

The gene calls are TRBV18 and TRBJ1-5; 8 bases fit TRBD1. Germline CDR1 and CDR2: KGHSH and LQKENI. With 5 bases clipped from V and 9 bases from J, the junction kept 9 bases outside the gene matches. This CDR3 has 14 amino acids. The CDR3 spells CASSSGGPGMPQHF. In nucleotides, the CDR3 is TGTGCCAGCTCATCAGGGGGCCCCGGTATGCCCCAGCATTTT.

This chain links TRBV11-3 with TRBJ1-5; 8 nucleotides match TRBD1. Germline V gene lookup returns CDR1 SGHNT and CDR2 YENEEA. Trimming at V came to 7 bases and at J to 2 bases, leaving 10 bases not matched to a gene. The CDR3 has 16 residues. For the CDR3, the DNA is TGTGCCAGCACCGGACAGGGCATGAGGCGCAATCAGCCCCAGCATTTT. The encoded protein is CASTGQGMRRNQPQHF. The full variable domain, with the rest looked up from reference TRBV11-3 and TRBJ1-5, is EAGVVQSPRYKIIEKKQPVAFWCNPISGHNTLYWYLQNLGQGPELLIRYENEEAVDDSQLPKDRFSAERLKGVDSTLKIQPAELGDSAVYLCASTGQGMRRNQPQHFGDGTRLSIL.

This clone was observed a single time. The chain carries TRBV7-9 and TRBJ1-2, with TRBD1 as a possible D gene (5 bases). V lost 1 base and J lost 6, with 9 bases in between. This CDR3 region has 13 residues. CDR1 and CDR2 from the germline V gene are SEHNR and FQNEAQ (reference sequence). For the CDR3, the DNA is TGTGCCAGCAGCTTAGGCGGGGGGAATGGCTACACCTTC. It codes for CASSLGGGNGYTF. Variable domain in full (rest from reference TRBV7-9 and TRBJ1-2): DTGVSQNPRHKITKRGQNVTFRCDPISEHNRLYWYRQTLGQGPEFLTYFQNEAQLEKSRLLSDRFSAERPKGSFSTLEIQRTEQGDSAMYLCASSLGGGNGYTFGSGTRLTVV.

The gene calls are TRBV6-5 and TRBJ1-1; D call uncertain. Germline assignment: CDR1 MNHEY and CDR2 SVGAGI. The CDR3 runs 10 residues. The V gene lost 6 bases and the J gene lost 7 bases, with 6 bases spanning the gap. The CDR3 reads CASRSYEAFF. In nucleotides, the CDR3 is TGTGCCAGCAGAAGCTATGAAGCTTTCTTT.

This chain uses TRBV5-1 with TRBJ1-1; TRBD1 is a possible D gene (5 bases). CDR1 is SGHRS and CDR2 is YFSETQ in the germline V gene. V lost 0 bases and J lost 7, with 16 bases in between. This CDR3 has 15 residues. The CDR3 sequence: CASSLAGGSRGEAFF. The CDR3 DNA reads as TGCGCCAGCAGCTTGGCGGGGGGGAGTCGGGGTGAAGCTTTCTTT. Based on the CDR3 plus reference TRBV5-1 and TRBJ1-1, the full variable domain is KAGVTQTPRYLIKTRGQQVTLSCSPISGHRSVSWYQQTPGQGLQFLFEYFSETQRNKGNFPGRFSGRQFSNSRSEMNVSTLELGDSALYLCASSLAGGSRGEAFFGQGTRLTVV.

This clone was seen just once. This chain links TRBV5-1 with TRBJ1-4; 8 bases match TRBD1. The CDR3 runs 16 residues. CDR1 and CDR2 (germline): SGHRS, YFSETQ. V shed 3 bases and J 7 bases; nucleotides not matched to a gene: 11. CDR3 in amino acids: CASSSATGEEVEKLFF. For the CDR3, the DNA is TGCGCCAGCAGCTCCGCGACAGGGGAAGAGGTTGAAAAACTGTTTTTT.

The gene calls are TRBV6-5 and TRBJ2-6; D gene ambiguous. Trimming shortened V by 2 bases and J by 1 base, and 6 bases separated the two germline ends. This CDR3 has 15 residues. Germline-derived CDR1 and CDR2 are MNHEY and SVGAGI. The CDR3 is CASSYAESGANVLTF. CDR3 sequence (DNA): TGTGCCAGCAGTTACGCGGAGTCTGGGGCCAACGTCCTGACTTTC.

The chain has TRBV5-6 and TRBJ1-3; TRBD1 agrees at 7 bases. There are 15 residues in the CDR3. After removal of 3 bases from V and 2 bases from J, the junction contained 5 bases not matched to a gene. Germline V gene sequence: CDR1 SGHDT, CDR2 YYEEEE. The DNA of the CDR3 is TGTGCCAGCAGCTCGATTGACAGGGCTGGAAACACCATATATTTT. Protein: CASSSIDRAGNTIYF.

This chain joins TRBV6-5 and TRBJ1-1; 9 nucleotides align to TRBD1. Germline lookup yields CDR1 MNHEY and CDR2 SVGAGI. Trimming at V came to 2 bases and at J to 4 bases, leaving 5 bases not matched to a gene. CDR3 size: 15 residues. This chain's CDR3 is CASSYTPQGATEAFF. Written as DNA, the CDR3 is TGTGCCAGCAGTTACACCCCACAGGGGGCCACTGAAGCTTTCTTT.

V usage is TRBV29-1 and J usage is TRBJ1-2, with no clear D. The CDR3 has 18 residues. Germline V gene data show CDR1 as SQVTM and CDR2 as ANQGSEA. The V end was cut by 0 bases, the J end by 4 bases, with 24 bases between. CDR3 region: CSVEDTVPTKTDVYGYTF. The CDR3 DNA sequence: TGCAGCGTTGAAGATACCGTCCCAACTAAAACCGACGTCTATGGCTACACCTTC.

The chain carries TRBV29-1 and TRBJ2-5; TRBD2 aligns across 7 bases. V dropped 8 bases and J dropped 4; count of bases not matched to a gene: 19. Germline loops: CDR1 SQVTM, CDR2 ANQGSEA. CDR3 length: 16 residues. The CDR3 DNA reads as TGCAGCACCCGCAAAGGGGCTAGCGGCGGTGGAGAGACCCAGTACTTC. It is translated as CSTRKGASGGGETQYF.

CDR3: CASSADRVYPPRQFF. DNA of the CDR3: TGTGCCAGCAGCGCAGACAGGGTTTACCCCCCTCGGCAGTTCTTC. This chain uses TRBV9 with TRBJ2-1; 7 bases fit TRBD1. The V and J ends lost 3 bases and 12 bases, in that order; junction bases with no gene match: 15. Germline V gene sequence: CDR1 SGDLS, CDR2 YYNGEE. There are 15 residues in the CDR3.

This chain connects TRBV2 to TRBJ2-1; 8 positions agree with TRBD1. Per germline, CDR1 SNHLY and CDR2 FYNNEI. The CDR3 totals 13 residues. The CDR3 DNA follows: TGTGCAGTGGACAGGGTCTCCTACAATGAGCAGTTCTTC. It codes for CAVDRVSYNEQFF.

The sample holds one count of this clone. The chain links TRBV7-9 to TRBJ1-1; D possibly corresponds to TRBD1 (6 bases). This CDR3 contains 16 residues. Trimming removed 1 base from V and 1 base from J, with 13 bases in between. Per germline, CDR1 SEHNR and CDR2 FQNEAQ (reference sequence). CDR3 loop: CASSLGRGAGNTEAFF. CDR3 coding DNA: TGTGCCAGCAGCTTAGGTCGGGGGGCAGGGAACACTGAAGCTTTCTTT.

This chain joins TRBV19 and TRBJ1-2; a possible D gene is TRBD1 (6 bases). Trimming removed 7 bases at V and 8 bases at J, with 8 bases between. Germline V lookup: CDR1 LNHDA, CDR2 SQIVND (reference sequence). CDR3 size: 10 residues. CDR3 DNA sequence: TGTGCCAGTACAGGGGTCGGCTACACCTTC. Translated, it gives CASTGVGYTF.

The chain carries TRBV6-2 or TRBV6-3 and TRBJ1-5, with 12 bases fitting TRBD1. The CDR3 totals 16 residues. Trimming removed 2 bases from V and 5 bases from J; junction bases left unmatched: 4. Germline lookup yields CDR1 MNHEY and CDR2 SVGEGT. In DNA, the CDR3 is TGTGCCAGCAGTTACAGGGGACAGGGGGCCTATCAGCCCCAGCATTTT. It encodes CASSYRGQGAYQPQHF.

The chain is built from TRBV7-2 and TRBJ2-2; 7 bases match TRBD2. The CDR3 is made up of 15 amino acids. The junction had 9 bases not matched to a gene; V was cut back by 5 bases and J by 6 bases. The germline V gene has CDR1 SGHTA and CDR2 FQGNSA. This CDR3 is CASSERLARAGELFF. The CDR3 nucleotides read TGTGCCAGCAGCGAGCGACTAGCCCGGGCCGGGGAGCTGTTTTTT.